This TCR beta chain is drawn from a study of blood T cell repertoires in COVID-19. For the study at large: There were acute and convalescent COVID-19 samples, and they came from the United States, Italy and Spain. Sources were T cells, B-cell-depleted T cells, or PBMCs; the material itself was cDNA or gDNA.

The V gene end was trimmed by 4 bases and the J gene end by 8 bases; junction bases not matched to a gene: 7. CDR3 length equals 14 residues. Germline values: CDR1 KGHDR, CDR2 SFDVKD. How the authors handled the data: For nucleated cells, counts were estimated from reference gene primer amplification. Some clones are missing from TCRdb's copy, which holds only in-frame ones; the method was immunoSEQ multiplex PCR. V, J and clone size are those of that table, while D and trimming were read from the DNA. Among 150,000 to 200,000 clones listed, 80% to 90% were seen once. The receptor comes from a man aged 55 to 70 with acute or convalescent COVID-19. The source material was peripheral blood. The chain uses TRBV24-1 and TRBJ1-5; 7 positions match TRBD1. The DNA of the CDR3 is TGTGCCACCAGTGACACAGGGGCCGGAGAGCCCCAGCATTTT. It translates to CATSDTGAGEPQHF.